The 31 T cell receptor beta chains given below trace back to one sample, sequenced in a study of blood T cell repertoires in COVID-19. TCRdb's copy holds only in-frame clones and misses some; the assay was immunoSEQ multiplex PCR. The profile shows roughly 70,000 clones, more than 75% of them singletons. The sequenced material came from peripheral blood. The receptors shown here come from a human donor in a cohort sampled during active COVID-19.

The chain recombines TRBV14 with TRBJ2-3, with 9 bases matching TRBD2. With 2 bases clipped from V and 8 bases from J, the junction kept 2 bases outside the gene matches. Germline loops: CDR1 SGHDN, CDR2 FVKESK. The CDR3 runs to 13 residues. CDR3 sequence (DNA): TGTGCCAGCAGCCAAACGACTAGCGGTACGCAGTATTTT. Translated: CASSQTTSGTQYF.

This chain uses TRBV2 with TRBJ2-1; 8 bases align to TRBD2. Trimming removed 4 bases from V and 6 bases from J; junction bases left unmatched: 8. The CDR3 runs to 15 residues. The germline V gene encodes CDR1 SNHLY and CDR2 FYNNEI. The CDR3 nucleotides read TGTGCCAGCAGTGTCGGGCTAGCGGGTGTCAATGAGCAGTTCTTC. Amino acids: CASSVGLAGVNEQFF.

The V call is TRBV6-5, the J call TRBJ2-7, with TRBD1 matching over 8 bases. Trimming took 5 bases from V and 2 from J; bases not matched to a gene: 2. Germline-derived CDR1 and CDR2 are MNHEY and SVGAGI. The CDR3 runs 13 residues. The CDR3 DNA reads as TGTGCCAGCAGTCACAGGGGGACCTACGAGCAGTACGTC. Translating it yields CASSHRGTYEQYV.

V and J are TRBV5-1 and TRBJ1-1; D uncertain. Germline CDR1 SGHRS, CDR2 YFSETQ. There are 13 residues in the CDR3. V gave up 7 bases and J gave up 0 bases, with 10 bases separating them. The CDR3 reads CASGTELNTEAFF. The CDR3 DNA is TGCGCCAGCGGCACAGAACTGAACACTGAAGCTTTCTTT.

V and J are TRBV28 and TRBJ1-5; D ambiguous. The CDR3 extends over 12 amino acids. Germline CDR1 is MDHEN and CDR2 is SYDVKM. Between the trimmed V and J ends, which lost 3 bases and 5 bases, there was a span of 5 bases. CDR3 DNA: TGTGCCAGCAGTTTCTTTCATCAGCCCCAGCATTTT. Translated, it gives CASSFFHQPQHF.

V usage is TRBV9 and J usage is TRBJ2-3; tentatively, D is TRBD1 (7 bases). V lost 4 bases, J lost 3 bases, and 18 bases lay in between. The CDR3 sequence is 16 residues long. Germline V CDR1 and CDR2: SGDLS, YYNGEE. DNA for the CDR3: TGTGCCAGCAGCCCCCGACTGACAGGGAGGACAGATACGCAGTATTTT. Its translation: CASSPRLTGRTDTQYF.

J is TRBJ2-1 and V is TRBV9; 7 bases are a match to TRBD2. The V gene's germline CDR1 is SGDLS and CDR2 YYNGEE. V was clipped by 4 bases and J by 6 bases; unmatched bases: 16. The CDR3 is 17 residues long. CDR3 in DNA: TGTGCCAGCAGCCCATCGGGGACGGGAGGTTCTCGCAATGAGCAGTTCTTC. Protein sequence: CASSPSGTGGSRNEQFF.

The chain employs TRBV14 and TRBJ2-7, with D perhaps TRBD1 (6 bases). The CDR3 is 15 amino acids. Trimming took off 6 bases at V and 3 bases at J, with 18 bases between the two ends. Germline assignment: CDR1 SGHDN and CDR2 FVKESK. The CDR3 nucleotides read TGTGCCAGCAGGACAACAGGGCTCCCCAACTACGAGCAGTACGTC. This translates into CASRTTGLPNYEQYV.

The gene calls are TRBV28 and TRBJ1-2; TRBD1 matches at 8 bases. Germline CDR1 is MDHEN and CDR2 is SYDVKM. The CDR3 totals 15 residues. After removal of 5 bases from V and 1 base from J, the junction contained 6 bases not matched to a gene. CDR3 sequence reads: CASSPQTGVNYGYTF. The CDR3 DNA sequence: TGTGCCAGCAGTCCCCAGACAGGGGTTAACTATGGCTACACCTTC.

The V and J genes are TRBV5-4 and TRBJ2-3, with 8 bases matching TRBD1. CDR3 length: 17 residues. Germline V CDR1 and CDR2: SGHNT, YYREEE (reference sequence). J lost 4 bases, V lost 0 bases, and 10 bases had no gene match. In DNA form, the CDR3 reads TGTGCCAGCAGCTTGGGACTCCAGCAGGGGGCGTCAGATACGCAGTATTTT. It encodes CASSLGLQQGASDTQYF.

The chain is built from TRBV6-6 and TRBJ2-2, with D perhaps TRBD2 (6 bases). The CDR3 loop spans 16 amino acids. Germline V gene data show CDR1 as MNHNY and CDR2 as SVGAGI (reference sequence). The ends were cut back, 5 bases at V and 3 bases at J, with 16 bases in the middle. The CDR3 region is CASSRSGPGDTGELFF. CDR3 nucleotide sequence: TGTGCCAGCAGTCGTAGCGGCCCCGGGGACACCGGGGAGCTGTTTTTT.

CDR3 region: CASRPTGLQNEKLFF. CDR3 coding DNA: TGCGCCAGCAGACCAACAGGGCTACAAAATGAAAAACTGTTTTTT. The rearrangement links TRBV5-1 to TRBJ1-4, with TRBD1 as a possible D gene (6 bases). The CDR3 runs 15 residues. Trimming removed 5 bases at V and 5 bases at J, with 16 bases between. CDR1 and CDR2 (germline): SGHRS, YFSETQ.

This sequence joins TRBV5-1 and TRBJ1-3; D might be TRBD1 (6 bases). V shed 2 bases and J shed 2 bases, with 8 bases lying between them. The CDR3 contains 14 residues. In germline, CDR1 is SGHRS, CDR2 YFSETQ. CDR3: CASSLQGAGNTIYF. CDR3 nucleotide sequence: TGCGCCAGCAGCTTACAGGGTGCTGGAAACACCATATATTTT. Based on the CDR3 plus reference TRBV5-1 and TRBJ1-3, the full variable domain is KAGVTQTPRYLIKTRGQQVTLSCSPISGHRSVSWYQQTPGQGLQFLFEYFSETQRNKGNFPGRFSGRQFSNSRSEMNVSTLELGDSALYLCASSLQGAGNTIYFGEGSWLTVV.

The rearrangement joins TRBV27 to TRBJ1-5, with D perhaps TRBD1 (5 bases). Looked up from germline, CDR1 is MNHEY and CDR2 is SMNVEV (reference sequence). V was clipped by 5 bases and J by 0 bases, with 11 bases between them. This CDR3 has 15 residues. DNA for the CDR3: TGTGCCAGCAGTCAAACAGGACATAGCAATCAGCCCCAGCATTTT. Translated, it gives CASSQTGHSNQPQHF.

This clone was seen only once. This chain connects TRBV30 to TRBJ2-2; maybe TRBD1 (5 bases). The CDR3 is made up of 17 amino acids. Germline assignment: CDR1 GTSNPN and CDR2 SVGIG (reference sequence). Trimming removed 0 bases from V and 5 bases from J, with 19 bases in between. The CDR3 DNA follows: TGTGCCTGGAGTGTAAAAGGGGTTAGACCTGAAACCGGGGAGCTGTTTTTT. The encoded protein is CAWSVKGVRPETGELFF.

This chain links TRBV19 with TRBJ1-4, with D uncertain. The CDR3 spans 11 residues. Trimming left V 5 bases short and J 8 bases short, with 6 bases between. Per germline, CDR1 LNHDA and CDR2 SQIVND (reference sequence). The CDR3 DNA is TGTGCCAGTAGTCGGGGAGAAAAACTGTTTTTT. Residues: CASSRGEKLFF.

The J gene is TRBJ2-1, the V gene TRBV11-2; 8 bases line up with TRBD1. Per the germline V gene, CDR1 is SGHAT and CDR2 is FQNNGV. This CDR3 comprises 15 residues. V shed 3 bases, J shed 8 bases, and the junction held 9 bases outside the gene matches. The CDR3 loop is CASSFHPGQVDEQFF. CDR3 nucleotides: TGTGCCAGCAGCTTTCATCCGGGACAGGTTGATGAGCAGTTCTTC.

V usage is TRBV4-1 and J usage is TRBJ2-7, with 9 bases matching TRBD1. This CDR3 is 15 amino acids long. The trim removed 2 bases at V and 3 bases at J, leaving 5 bases unmatched. Germline lookup yields CDR1 MGHRA and CDR2 YSYEKL. The CDR3 DNA follows: TGCGCCAGCAGCCAACTACCGGGACAGGGCTACGAGCAGTACTTC. This translates into CASSQLPGQGYEQYF.

V usage is TRBV30 and J usage is TRBJ1-6; D is unclear. Trimming removed 0 bases at V and 7 bases at J, with 10 bases between. The CDR3 totals 14 residues. The germline V gene has CDR1 GTSNPN and CDR2 SVGIG (reference sequence). The CDR3 DNA is TGTGCCTGGAGTGTACTGACATTAAATTCACCCCTCCACTTT. It specifies CAWSVLTLNSPLHF.

The J gene is TRBJ1-1, the V gene TRBV5-4; 7 positions agree with TRBD1. Germline V gives CDR1 SGHNT, CDR2 YYREEE (reference sequence). The CDR3 is 14 amino acids. With 4 bases clipped from V and 1 base from J, the junction kept 4 bases outside the gene matches. CDR3 bases: TGTGCCAGCAGCCTACAGGGGAAGAACACTGAAGCTTTCTTT. Translated: CASSLQGKNTEAFF. The full variable domain, completed using reference TRBV5-4 and TRBJ1-1, is ETGVTQSPTHLIKTRGQQVTLRCSSQSGHNTVSWYQQALGQGPQFIFQYYREEENGRGNFPPRFSGLQFPNYSSELNVNALELDDSALYLCASSLQGKNTEAFFGQGTRLTVV.

This chain uses TRBV6-5 with TRBJ1-1; the D gene is possibly TRBD1 (6 bases). The CDR3 has 14 residues. The V gene lost 6 bases and the J gene lost 1 base, with 12 bases spanning the gap. Germline values: CDR1 MNHEY, CDR2 SVGAGI. The CDR3 DNA reads as TGTGCCAGCAGGCCGGGACACCAGAACACTGAAGCTTTCTTT. Encoded protein: CASRPGHQNTEAFF.

CDR3 sequence (DNA): TGTGCCAGCTCACCACGTCTTACGGCAGCCGACTACTACGAGCAGTACTTC. Translated, it gives CASSPRLTAADYYEQYF. This chain joins TRBV18 and TRBJ2-7; weak D call: TRBD2 (5 bases). The CDR3 contains 17 residues. Germline V gene lookup returns CDR1 KGHSH and CDR2 LQKENI. The V and J ends lost 1 base and 3 bases respectively, with 19 bases between them.

The chain links TRBV7-8 to TRBJ1-6; 7 nucleotides match TRBD1. The V gene end was trimmed by 1 base and the J gene end by 7 bases; junction bases not matched to a gene: 4. CDR3 length: 15 amino acids. CDR1 and CDR2 from the germline V gene are SGHVS and FQNEAQ. CDR3 coding DNA: TGTGCCAGCAGCTTAGGACAGGGAGACAATTCACCCCTCCACTTT. It encodes CASSLGQGDNSPLHF. The variable domain in full, with the rest retrieved from reference TRBV7-8 and TRBJ1-6, is GAGVSQSPRYKVAKRGQDVALRCDPISGHVSLFWYQQALGQGPEFLTYFQNEAQLDKSGLPSDRFFAERPEGSVSTLKIQRTQQEDSAVYLCASSLGQGDNSPLHFGNGTRLTVT.

This clone was counted once. The rearrangement uses TRBV7-3 and TRBJ2-3; TRBD2 aligns across 7 bases. The CDR3 extends over 15 amino acids. Germline V CDR1 and CDR2: SGHTA, FQGTGA. Trimming at V came to 5 bases and at J to 2 bases, leaving 7 bases not matched to a gene. The CDR3 is CASSPGRSYTDTQYF. The CDR3 nucleotides are TGTGCCAGCAGCCCCGGGAGGTCTTACACAGATACGCAGTATTTT.

The CDR3 here is CASSQISGGSSYNEQFF. The CDR3 region has the DNA TGCGCCAGCAGCCAGATAAGCGGGGGGAGCTCCTACAATGAGCAGTTCTTC. The chain has TRBV5-1 and TRBJ2-1; TRBD2 agrees at 9 bases. This CDR3 has 17 residues. Losses at the gene ends were 4 bases for V and 0 bases for J; bases not matched to a gene: 8. Germline CDR1 is SGHRS and CDR2 is YFSETQ.

This clone was seen only a few times. This chain uses TRBV19 with TRBJ2-7; D call uncertain. V dropped 3 bases and J dropped 3 bases, with 9 bases sitting between them. The CDR3 totals 13 residues. Germline CDR1 is LNHDA and CDR2 is SQIVND (reference sequence). The DNA for the CDR3 is TGTGCCAGTAGTATGGCCGCTTACTACGAGCAGTACTTC. This sequence encodes CASSMAAYYEQYF.

The chain couples TRBV4-1 to TRBJ1-1; the D gene is possibly TRBD1 (5 bases). Germline CDR1 is MGHRA and CDR2 is YSYEKL. This CDR3 contains 16 residues. Trimming pared 0 bases from V and 1 base from J, leaving 12 bases between. CDR3 nucleotides: TGCGCCAGCAGCCAAGAGGGGGGAGCGGCGAACACTGAAGCTTTCTTT. Translation gives CASSQEGGAANTEAFF.

This clone turned up a few times. The CDR3 region is CASSPGGWGETQYF. The CDR3, as DNA: TGCGCCAGCTCTCCGGGGGGCTGGGGGGAGACCCAGTACTTC. The rearrangement links TRBV10-1 to TRBJ2-5; the D gene is possibly TRBD2 (7 bases). From germline, CDR1 is WNHNN and CDR2 SYGVQD (reference sequence). Trimming removed 8 bases from V and 5 bases from J, with 18 bases in between. CDR3 length equals 14 residues.

The rearrangement uses TRBV5-6 and TRBJ2-3; no firm D call. Germline loops: CDR1 SGHDT, CDR2 YYEEEE. Trimming shortened V by 2 bases and J by 6 bases, and 10 bases separated the two germline ends. CDR3 size: 13 residues. In DNA form, the CDR3 reads TGTGCCAGCAGCTTTGGTTTCGAGGATACGCAGTATTTT. Residues: CASSFGFEDTQYF.

The rearrangement uses TRBV19 and TRBJ2-4, with 9 bases identical to TRBD1. Germline V CDR1 and CDR2: LNHDA, SQIVND (reference sequence). The CDR3 loop spans 14 amino acids. Unmatched junction bases numbered 6, after V lost 9 bases and J lost 3 bases. The CDR3 here is CASGTGLDKNIQYF. For the CDR3, the DNA is TGTGCCAGCGGGACAGGGTTGGACAAAAACATTCAGTACTTC.

This clone was picked up a small number of times. CDR3 amino acids: CAGGIGGGNQPQHF. In nucleotides, the CDR3 is TGTGCCGGAGGGATAGGGGGGGGCAATCAGCCCCAGCATTTT. This sequence joins TRBV28 and TRBJ1-5, with D tentatively TRBD1 (6 bases). V lost 11 bases to trimming and J lost 2 bases, with 16 bases between them. Germline V CDR1 and CDR2: MDHEN, SYDVKM. This CDR3 region has 14 residues. Looking up the rest from reference TRBV28 and TRBJ1-5 gives the full variable domain: DVKVTQSSRYLVKRTGEKVFLECVQDMDHENMFWYRQDPGLGLRLIYFSYDVKMKEKGDIPEGYSVSREKKERFSLILESASTNQTSMYLCAGGIGGGNQPQHFGDGTRLSIL.